This T cell receptor beta chain was identified in a study of vaccination and CD4 T cells after COVID-19 (dated by TCRdb to the early 2020s). Turning to the overall study: Every convalescent patient had a positive nasal swab PCR test for SARS-CoV-2, with mild disease in several patients and severe disease in one. Six males and four females were included in the convalescent cohort, with two Hispanic individuals, seven Caucasians, two Asians and one multiracial person represented. Two doses of either the Pfizer-BioNTech BNT162b2 vaccine (n=8) or the Moderna mRNA-1273 vaccine (n=2) were administered to participants. Post-COVID blood samples from convalescent patients were collected a median of approximately 93 days after diagnosis, with a range of 35 to 161 days. Post-vaccine blood samples were collected a median of 72 days after the second vaccine dose, ranging from about 13 to 241 days. A few convalescent patients gave samples both early after vaccination (day 14) and late after vaccination (days 161 to 241). The cultures were stimulated with overlapping spike peptide pools from SARS-CoV-2 and from the common cold coronaviruses HCoV-NL63, HCoV-OC43 and HCoV-229E. As controls, cultures received a CEFX viral epitope pool (the positive control), an HIV-1 Nef peptide pool (the negative control), or no peptide at all. In 10 COVID-19 convalescent patients and a few infection-naive healthy vaccine recipients, researchers compared the spike-specific CD4+ TCR repertoire from before mRNA vaccination with the repertoire from after.

Interpreted using the paper, the time point label stands for: late sampling 161 to 241 days after vaccination in three convalescent patients. The treatment or condition label, read with the paper, signifies: approximately nine-day PBMC culture with coronavirus spike peptide pools or control peptides (ViraFEST assay). To expand antigen-specific T cells with peptide pools and then pick out the expanded clonotypes through TCR sequencing, the study relied on the ViraFEST assay. The convalescent patients' positive SARS-CoV-2 PCR tests fell between March and December 2020, which was before the Alpha, Beta and Delta variants emerged in the United States. About 2 million PBMCs per well were cultured in IMDM with roughly 5% human AB serum and 8.5 to 10 IU/ml IL-2, plus 10 ug/ml peptide pools. Half of the culture medium was replaced with fresh IL-2-containing medium on days 3 and 7. After approximately eleven days of culture, CD4+ T cells were isolated by negative selection using the EasySep CD4+ T cell isolation kit. PBMCs were separated from whole blood using Ficoll-Paque Plus gradient centrifugation and then either used fresh or cryopreserved at -140C. Each culture condition was generally run in triplicate wells.

V is trimmed back by 6 bases and J by 5 bases, and the junction contains 7 bases that no gene match accounts for. The germline V gene gives CDR1 as ENHRY and CDR2 as SYGVKD. CDR3 length: 16 amino acids, cysteine to phenylalanine. The kept DNA is CDR3 alone, 48 bases in frame from the first base. Concerning this clonotype: The antigen this receptor binds is unknown. The input lacks base qualities; no much larger clone sits a single base away.

The paper as a whole reports these results and caveats: Among convalescent patients, a median about 86% of the SARS-CoV-2-reactive clones seen after vaccination appeared only after vaccination, which suggests priming specific to the vaccine. The number of convalescent patients in the study was relatively small, and the study did not examine early timepoints following natural infection. The median count of SARS-CoV-2-reactive clonotypes went up from 21 after infection to more than 30 after vaccination, although the change was not significant. Nearly all vaccine-specific clones in convalescent patients (304 of 307) were mono-reactive for SARS-CoV-2 spike rather than cross-reactive with common cold coronaviruses.

The library relied on PCR. DNA from cultured CD4+ T cells was subjected to TCR sequencing with the Oncomine TCR Beta short-read assay at the Johns Hopkins FTIC core. Genomic DNA was extracted from the cultured CD4+ T cells with the QIAamp micro DNA kit. The Oncomine TCR Beta libraries from cultured CD4+ T cells were pooled using unique dual indexes and then sequenced on an Illumina iSeq 100. Per the source publication's procedure: Non-productive sequences were filtered out, and CDR3s that did not start with C, did not end with F or W, or were shorter than 7 amino acids were discarded. The MANAFEST web application identified antigen-specific clonotypes by comparing peptide-stimulated wells against reference wells and other culture wells. For a clone to be called positive, the clone needed an FDR below 0.05, an odds ratio above 5, and a productive frequency above 0.1% in at least two of three replicate wells. Cross-reactive clonotypes were defined as significantly expanded in both SARS-CoV-2 spike wells and at least one common cold coronavirus spike condition. Levenshtein distances (stringdist) and unrooted phylogenetic trees (ape) in R version 3.6.1 were used to assess CDR3 homology. The public sequencing data were trimmed at Q25 with fastp and processed into clonotypes with MiXCR by TCRdb, which kept only in-frame beta chains. Merged by CDR3 protein, the rows form single entries marked with the most common genes and DNA. The V and J calls here are based on TCRdb, not the publication. Across this sample there are about 23,000 distinct CDR3 sequences, with approximately 41% seen only once. Clones ranked in the top ten supply 4.9% of the sample.

Sequences were derived from CD4+ T cells from blood, cultured in vitro, sampled about 7 months after SARS-CoV-2 vaccination. The receptor was derived from a human donor who had recovered from COVID-19. This chain joins TRBV10-3 to TRBJ2-3, with 14 junctional bases fitting TRBD2. CDR3 protein: CAIRVGTSGSRDTQYF. The sequenced DNA is TGTGCCATCAGGGTCGGGACTAGCGGGAGTAGAGATACGCAGTATTTT.